The next 27 T cell receptor beta chains were all read from a single sample in a study of low-dose radiotherapy and immunotherapy resistance in tumors (dated by TCRdb to between 2020 and 2023). Sequencing took place on an Illumina MiniSeq. Superscript III and a set of TRAV- and TRBV-specific primers were used to synthesize first-strand cDNA, so that both TCRalpha and TCRbeta chains were covered. TCRs were amplified with Phusion for roughly 20 PCR cycles, with a constant-region primer paired with the adapter attached to the V primers. TCRdb trimmed public reads at Q25 via fastp, called clones via MiXCR and kept in-frame beta chains. One record per CDR3 amino acid sequence lists the most common genes and DNA. This sample gives some 88,000 distinct CDR3 sequences in total; roughly a tenth of them show up just once. Clones ranked in the top ten supply around 0.93% of the sample. This specimen's time point label, interpreted: before trial treatment.

The sample here was PBMCs, taken before treatment. All receptors come from a male donor with prostate cancer.

Many counts were recorded for this clonotype. Written as DNA, the CDR3 is TGTGCCAGCAGTGGACAGATAAGCTACAATGAGCAGTTCTTC. Amino acids: CASSGQISYNEQFF. The chain uses TRBV2 and TRBJ2-1; the D gene is possibly TRBD1 (5 bases). Trimming shortened V by 4 bases and J by 3 bases, and 10 bases separated the two germline ends. Germline lookup yields CDR1 SNHLY and CDR2 FYNNEI. The CDR3 covers 14 residues.

This clonotype was counted many times. The chain links TRBV29-1 to TRBJ1-5, with D possibly matching TRBD1 (6 bases). This CDR3 is built from 13 residues. The V and J ends lost 8 bases and 2 bases respectively, with 13 bases between them. Germline V lookup: CDR1 SQVTM, CDR2 ANQGSEA. The CDR3 is CSTGGPGNQPQHF. The CDR3 coding sequence is TGCAGCACTGGGGGCCCGGGCAATCAGCCCCAGCATTTT.

This rearrangement joins TRBV6-1 to TRBJ1-2, with TRBD1 as a possible D gene (5 bases). Germline V gene lookup returns CDR1 MNHNS and CDR2 SASEGT. The CDR3 is 14 residues long. Trimming shortened V by 6 bases and J by 4 bases, and 15 bases separated the two germline ends. The CDR3 loop reads CASRVGGGTYGYTF. In nucleotides, the CDR3 is TGTGCCAGCAGGGTCGGGGGAGGCACCTATGGCTACACCTTC.

This clonotype was counted many times. The rearrangement links TRBV6-2 or TRBV6-3 to TRBJ2-3; D call uncertain. V gave up 4 bases and J gave up 4 bases, with 9 bases separating them. The CDR3 has 13 residues. CDR1 and CDR2 (germline): MNHEY, SVGEGT. CDR3 in DNA: TGTGCCAGCAGTTCAAGGTATTCAGATACGCAGTATTTT. Its protein is CASSSRYSDTQYF.

This clonotype has at least ten counts. The genes are TRBV29-1 and TRBJ2-3; TRBD1 matches at 10 bases. The V segment lost 7 bases and the J segment 1 base; nucleotides outside the gene matches: 2. This CDR3 has 13 residues. Per germline, CDR1 SQVTM and CDR2 ANQGSEA. The CDR3 nucleotides read TGCAGCGCAGGGACAGGGGGCACAGATACGCAGTATTTT. Amino acid sequence: CSAGTGGTDTQYF.

This chain links TRBV5-1 with TRBJ1-6; D is perhaps TRBD1 (5 bases). This CDR3 spans 16 amino acids. The germline CDR1 and CDR2 sequences are SGHRS and YFSETQ. V was trimmed by 4 bases and J by 0 bases, leaving 11 bases between them. Written as DNA, the CDR3 is TGCGCCAGCAGCGCGGGGGACGTCTCCTATAATTCACCCCTCCACTTT. Residues: CASSAGDVSYNSPLHF.

This clonotype showed up many times. The J gene is TRBJ1-5, the V gene TRBV29-1; D not certain. V shed 4 bases and J shed 0 bases, with 10 bases lying between them. The CDR3 length is 14 residues. From germline, CDR1 is SQVTM and CDR2 ANQGSEA. CDR3: CSVASANSNQPQHF. CDR3 in DNA: TGCAGCGTTGCTAGCGCAAATAGCAATCAGCCCCAGCATTTT.

This clonotype showed up many times. This chain links TRBV5-1 with TRBJ2-3; 11 bases fit TRBD2. CDR1 and CDR2 (germline): SGHRS, YFSETQ. The CDR3 contains 18 residues. The junction had 9 bases not matched to a gene; V was cut back by 3 bases and J by 0 bases. The CDR3 sequence: CASSYDWGTSGSTDTQYF. The CDR3, as DNA: TGCGCCAGCAGCTACGACTGGGGGACTAGCGGTAGCACAGATACGCAGTATTTT.

This clonotype was seen at least ten times. The gene calls are TRBV20-1 and TRBJ1-4; unclear D gene. The CDR3 sequence is 10 residues long. Germline CDR1 and CDR2: DFQATT and SNEGSKA (reference sequence). CDR3 amino acids: CRGRLEKLFF. In DNA form, the CDR3 reads TGCAGAGGCCGCCTTGAAAAACTGTTTTTT.

The V gene is TRBV9, the J gene TRBJ1-2, with D uncertain. Deletions cut 0 bases from V and 2 bases from J, with 17 bases between. The V gene's germline CDR1 is SGDLS and CDR2 YYNGEE. This CDR3 has 17 amino acids. CDR3 region: CASSVAAGPDNNYGYTF. Written as DNA, the CDR3 is TGTGCCAGCAGCGTAGCGGCAGGACCCGACAACAACTATGGCTACACCTTC.

This clonotype was seen repeatedly, ten times or more. The chain recombines TRBV29-1 with TRBJ1-1, with D hard to call. V was cut by 3 bases and J by 10 bases, with 12 bases left in between. CDR1 and CDR2 (germline): SQVTM, ANQGSEA. This CDR3 comprises 11 residues. CDR3 DNA sequence: TGCAGCGTTGACGGCCCTCTCGGAGCTTTCTTT. Its protein product is CSVDGPLGAFF.

This clonotype appeared many times. This chain links TRBV30 with TRBJ2-1; D not certain. The CDR3 runs to 12 residues. Per the germline V gene, CDR1 is GTSNPN and CDR2 is SVGIG (reference sequence). V was clipped by 2 bases and J by 10 bases, with 12 bases between them. This CDR3 is CAWSLKGYEQFF. The CDR3 nucleotides are TGTGCCTGGAGTTTAAAGGGATACGAGCAGTTCTTC. The complete variable domain, with remaining parts taken from reference TRBV30 and TRBJ2-1, reads SQTIHQWPATLVQPVGSPLSLECTVEGTSNPNLYWYRQAAGRGLQLLFYSVGIGQISSEVPQNLSASRPQDRQFILSSKKLLLSDSGFYLCAWSLKGYEQFFGPGTRLTVL.

There are many counts of this clonotype. The rearrangement joins TRBV6-2 or TRBV6-3 to TRBJ2-3, with TRBD2 as a possible D gene (5 bases). V was shortened by 7 bases and J by 4 bases, with 21 bases between the two germline ends. This CDR3 spans 16 amino acids. Germline CDR1 reads MNHEY; CDR2 reads SVGEGT. The CDR3 protein is CASTIGERVRSDTQYF. In DNA form, the CDR3 reads TGTGCCAGCACCATCGGGGAGCGTGTACGATCAGATACGCAGTATTTT.

V and J are TRBV7-2 and TRBJ2-7; the match to TRBD2 covers 8 bases. CDR1 is SGHTA, CDR2 FQGNSA, per germline. The V segment lost 5 bases and the J segment 4 bases; nucleotides outside the gene matches: 13. This CDR3 spans 16 amino acids. CDR3 sequence: CASSRTVGTRQYEQYF. The CDR3 coding sequence is TGTGCCAGCAGCCGGACCGTCGGGACTAGACAGTACGAGCAGTACTTC.

The chain links TRBV27 to TRBJ2-7, with TRBD2 matching over 13 bases. Germline values: CDR1 MNHEY, CDR2 SMNVEV (reference sequence). The CDR3 contains 15 residues. The ends lost 5 bases at V and 4 bases at J; junction bases unmatched: 5. CDR3: CASSATSGRAYEQYF. The CDR3, as DNA: TGTGCCAGCAGTGCTACTAGCGGGAGGGCTTACGAGCAGTACTTC.

This clonotype occurred many times. This sequence joins TRBV10-3 and TRBJ2-1, with 11 bases identical to TRBD2. Trimming removed 2 bases from V and 8 bases from J; junction bases left unmatched: 8. The CDR3 sequence is 16 residues long. In germline, CDR1 is ENHRY, CDR2 SYGVKD. The CDR3 protein is CAISEALAGEGHEQFF. DNA of the CDR3: TGTGCCATCAGTGAGGCACTAGCGGGAGAAGGCCATGAGCAGTTCTTC.

This clonotype was observed many times. This rearrangement joins TRBV28 to TRBJ2-5; D unresolved. This CDR3 spans 15 amino acids. The V end was cut by 3 bases, the J end by 7 bases, with 18 bases between. Germline lookup yields CDR1 MDHEN and CDR2 SYDVKM. CDR3 region: CASSLSGPQVATQYF. The CDR3 DNA is TGTGCCAGCAGTTTGTCCGGCCCCCAAGTTGCGACCCAGTACTTC.

This clonotype was seen a handful of times. The chain employs TRBV6-8 and TRBJ2-1; no clear D. There are 11 residues in the CDR3. V lost 6 bases and J lost 10, with 10 bases in between. From germline, CDR1 is MNHGY and CDR2 SAAAGT. The CDR3 region is CASRRAREQFF. For the CDR3, the DNA is TGTGCCAGCAGACGGGCTAGGGAGCAGTTCTTC.

This clonotype was counted many times. The chain recombines TRBV5-1 with TRBJ2-1; 9 bases line up with TRBD2. The CDR3 extends over 14 amino acids. The germline CDR1 and CDR2 sequences are SGHRS and YFSETQ. J lost 4 bases, V lost 6 bases, and 5 bases had no gene match. The CDR3 here is CASKQTSGYNEQFF. CDR3 DNA: TGCGCCAGCAAACAGACTAGCGGTTACAATGAGCAGTTCTTC.

Concerning this clonotype itself: An end of the junction differs from the germline gene, which may be a read error. The chain couples TRBV7-9 to TRBJ2-5; D is undetermined. The CDR3 covers 12 residues. Germline CDR1 SEHNR, CDR2 FQNEAQ (reference sequence). CDR3 nucleotide sequence: TGTGCCGGCAGCTTTAGTGAAGAGACCCAGTATTTC. Translating it yields CAGSFSEETQYF.

Turning to this clonotype: A far larger clone is one nucleotide away, so this likely arose from a read error. The chain couples TRBV10-2 to TRBJ1-1; 8 bases line up with TRBD1. Germline values: CDR1 WSHSY, CDR2 SAAADI. The CDR3 spans 13 residues. DNA of the CDR3: TGTGCCAATCGGACAGGGAGTTACACTGAAGCTTTCTTT. Its protein is CANRTGSYTEAFF.

This clonotype was seen repeatedly, ten times or more. The CDR3 DNA reads as TGCGCCAGCAGCTTAGGACAGGGGGCTAACTATGGCTACACCTTC. Its protein product is CASSLGQGANYGYTF. The genes are TRBV5-1 and TRBJ1-2, with TRBD1 identical over 10 bases. Looked up from germline, CDR1 is SGHRS and CDR2 is YFSETQ. The V and J ends lost 2 bases and 0 bases, in that order; junction bases with no gene match: 1. This CDR3 is 15 amino acids long.

This clonotype showed up many times. The chain carries TRBV28 and TRBJ1-3, with 7 bases lining up with TRBD1. After removal of 3 bases from V and 1 base from J, the junction contained 3 bases not matched to a gene. Germline CDR1 reads MDHEN; CDR2 reads SYDVKM. This CDR3 is 15 amino acids long. This chain's CDR3 is CASSLSTGSGNTIYF. As DNA, the CDR3 is TGTGCCAGCAGTTTGTCGACAGGGTCTGGAAACACCATATATTTT. The full variable domain, rest sourced from reference TRBV28 and TRBJ1-3, is DVKVTQSSRYLVKRTGEKVFLECVQDMDHENMFWYRQDPGLGLRLIYFSYDVKMKEKGDIPEGYSVSREKKERFSLILESASTNQTSMYLCASSLSTGSGNTIYFGEGSWLTVV.

In this sample, this clonotype turned up many times. This chain uses TRBV7-9 with TRBJ1-2; 7 bases align to TRBD1. V shed 2 bases and J 8 bases; nucleotides not matched to a gene: 11. The CDR3 totals 15 residues. Germline V gene sequence: CDR1 SEHNR, CDR2 FQNEAQ (reference sequence). In DNA, the CDR3 is TGTGCCAGCAGCTTACGAAGGCAGGGGGTGGTCGGCTACACCTTC. Translated: CASSLRRQGVVGYTF.

There are many counts of this clonotype. The CDR3 DNA sequence: TGTGCCAGCAGCCGGGACCATTACAATGAGCAGTTCTTC. It codes for CASSRDHYNEQFF. This chain uses TRBV2 with TRBJ2-1; D is possibly TRBD1 or TRBD2 (5 bases each). Germline lookup yields CDR1 SNHLY and CDR2 FYNNEI. The CDR3 has 13 residues. The V end lost 6 bases, the J end lost 4 bases, and 10 bases lay between the germline ends.

This clonotype occurred many times. V is TRBV6-1 and J is TRBJ2-1; no firm D call. This CDR3 region has 13 residues. V was cut by 6 bases and J by 9 bases, with 15 bases left in between. Germline CDR1 reads MNHNS; CDR2 reads SASEGT. The CDR3 nucleotides read TGTGCCAGCAGGTATACTCAAGCGAGTGAGCAGTTCTTC. It codes for CASRYTQASEQFF.

This clonotype was seen repeatedly, ten times or more. The V call is TRBV11-2, the J call TRBJ2-7; D is uncertain. V gave up 4 bases and J gave up 2 bases, with 9 bases separating them. Germline V CDR1 and CDR2: SGHAT, FQNNGV. The CDR3 consists of 13 residues. The CDR3 loop is CASSSGLPYEQYF. The CDR3 bases are TGTGCCAGCAGCTCAGGTTTGCCCTACGAGCAGTACTTC.